The sequence of this T cell receptor (beta chain) was determined in a study of tumor-infiltrating lymphocytes in oesophageal squamous cell carcinoma. The CDR3 extends over 14 amino acids. Germline V lookup: CDR1 WSHSY, CDR2 SAAADI. TCRdb independently ran MiXCR on the PCR reads; one entry per CDR3 protein. The repertoire includes about 14,000 distinct CDR3 sequences, around 47% of them detected once, and about 45% sits in the top ten. Sequenced sample: blood. The TCR was taken from a male donor with esophageal squamous cell carcinoma. The chain uses TRBV10-2 and TRBJ2-5; 8 nucleotides align to TRBD2. The J call may be incorrect, as the DNA end agrees better with TRBJ2-7. The CDR3 DNA is TGCGCCAGCAGTGCGGGAGGGCCCTCCTACGAGCAGTACTTC. It yields the protein CASSAGGPSYEQYF.